This passage covers 2 T cell receptor beta chains from one sample sequenced in a study of early T cells in non-severe SARS-CoV-2 infection. One entry per CDR3 protein results from TCRdb running MiXCR on the 5' RACE reads. The table includes 70,000 to 95,000 distinct CDR3 sequences, about 15% detected once. The specimen was whole blood. The receptors originated from an adult who was a healthcare worker with PCR-confirmed SARS-CoV-2 infection or an uninfected control (not recorded which).

V usage is TRBV29-1 and J usage is TRBJ2-7; D is perhaps TRBD2 (6 bases). This CDR3 is 15 amino acids long. The ends were cut back, 1 base at V and 2 bases at J, with 15 bases in the middle. CDR1 SQVTM and CDR2 ANQGSEA come from the germline V gene. The chain's CDR3 is CSVEGSEAGTYEQYF. The CDR3 region has the DNA TGCAGCGTTGAAGGATCCGAAGCGGGTACCTACGAGCAGTACTTC.

This clonotype was detected a few times. CDR3 DNA sequence: TGTGCCAGCGCCGACAGCGGCATAAGAAGCTACACCTTC. Protein sequence: CASADSGIRSYTF. The V call is TRBV3-1, the J call TRBJ1-2, with D possibly TRBD1 on 5 matching bases. V was trimmed by 8 bases and J by 9 bases, leaving 19 bases between them. The germline gives CDR1 LGHDT, CDR2 YNNKEL (reference sequence). This CDR3 spans 13 amino acids.